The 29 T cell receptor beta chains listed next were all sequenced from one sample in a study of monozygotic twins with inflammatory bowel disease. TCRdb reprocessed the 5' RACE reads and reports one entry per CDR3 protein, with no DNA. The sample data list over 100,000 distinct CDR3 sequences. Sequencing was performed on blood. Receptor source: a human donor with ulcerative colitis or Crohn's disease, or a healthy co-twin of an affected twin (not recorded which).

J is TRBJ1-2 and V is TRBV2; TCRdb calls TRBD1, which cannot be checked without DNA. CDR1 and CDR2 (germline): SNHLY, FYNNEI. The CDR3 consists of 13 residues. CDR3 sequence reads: CASRRDRGYGYTF.

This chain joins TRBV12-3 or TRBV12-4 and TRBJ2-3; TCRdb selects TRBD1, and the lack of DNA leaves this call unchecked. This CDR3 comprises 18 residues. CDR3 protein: CASSFLYGDLLNTDTQYF.

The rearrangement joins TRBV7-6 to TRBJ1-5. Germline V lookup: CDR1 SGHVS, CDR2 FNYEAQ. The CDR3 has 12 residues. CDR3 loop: CASSLMNQPQHF.

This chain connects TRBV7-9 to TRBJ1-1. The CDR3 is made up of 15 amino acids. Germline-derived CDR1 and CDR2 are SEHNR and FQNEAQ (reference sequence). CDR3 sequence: CASSLGSSGSTEAFF. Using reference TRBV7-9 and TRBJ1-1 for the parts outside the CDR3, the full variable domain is DTGVSQNPRHKITKRGQNVTFRCDPISEHNRLYWYRQTLGQGPEFLTYFQNEAQLEKSRLLSDRFSAERPKGSFSTLEIQRTEQGDSAMYLCASSLGSSGSTEAFFGQGTRLTVV.

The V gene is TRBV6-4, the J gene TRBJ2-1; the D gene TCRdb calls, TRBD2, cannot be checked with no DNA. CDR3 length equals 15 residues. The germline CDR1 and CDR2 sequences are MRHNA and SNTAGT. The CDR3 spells CASSEGTSWWHEQFF.

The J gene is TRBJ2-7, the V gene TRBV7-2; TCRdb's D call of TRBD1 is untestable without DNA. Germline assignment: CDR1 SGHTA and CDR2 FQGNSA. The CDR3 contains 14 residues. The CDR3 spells CASSARQGSYEQYF.

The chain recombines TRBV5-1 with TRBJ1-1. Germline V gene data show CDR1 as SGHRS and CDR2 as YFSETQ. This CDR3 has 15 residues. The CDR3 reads CASSLGRVGNTEAFF.

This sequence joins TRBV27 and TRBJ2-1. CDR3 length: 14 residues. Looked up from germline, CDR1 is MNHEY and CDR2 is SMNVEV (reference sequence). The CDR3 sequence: CASSLQQTYNEQFF.

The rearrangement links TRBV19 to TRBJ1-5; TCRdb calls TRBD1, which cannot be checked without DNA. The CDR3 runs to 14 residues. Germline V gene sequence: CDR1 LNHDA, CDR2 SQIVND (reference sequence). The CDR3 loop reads CASSIGQGGQPQHF. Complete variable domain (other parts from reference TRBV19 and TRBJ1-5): DGGITQSPKYLFRKEGQNVTLSCEQNLNHDAMYWYRQDPGQGLRLIYYSQIVNDFQKGDIAEGYSVSREKKESFPLTVTSAQKNPTAFYLCASSIGQGGQPQHFGDGTRLSIL.

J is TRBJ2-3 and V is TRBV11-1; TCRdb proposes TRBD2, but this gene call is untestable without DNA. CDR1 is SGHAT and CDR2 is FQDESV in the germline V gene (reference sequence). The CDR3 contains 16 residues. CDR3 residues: CASSVTSGSRPDTQYF.

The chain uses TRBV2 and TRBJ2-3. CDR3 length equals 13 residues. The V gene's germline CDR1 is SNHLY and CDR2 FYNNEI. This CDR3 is CASSEGGVDTQYF.

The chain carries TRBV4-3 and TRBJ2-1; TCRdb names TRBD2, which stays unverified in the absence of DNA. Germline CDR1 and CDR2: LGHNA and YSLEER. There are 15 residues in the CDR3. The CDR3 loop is CASSQGWGAYNEQFF.

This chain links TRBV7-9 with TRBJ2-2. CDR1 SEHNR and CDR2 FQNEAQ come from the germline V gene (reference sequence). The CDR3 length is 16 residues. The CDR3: CASSLGLATYTGELFF.

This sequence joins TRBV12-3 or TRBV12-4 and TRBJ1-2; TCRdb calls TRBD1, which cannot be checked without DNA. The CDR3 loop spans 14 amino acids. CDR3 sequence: CASSLGRGTVGYTF.

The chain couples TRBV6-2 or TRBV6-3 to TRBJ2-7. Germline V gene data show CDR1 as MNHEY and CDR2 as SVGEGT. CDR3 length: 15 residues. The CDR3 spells CASSPSPELASEQYF.

The chain's CDR3 is CASSIVGRATTGELFF. The chain couples TRBV19 to TRBJ2-2; TCRdb selects TRBD2, and the lack of DNA leaves this call unchecked. CDR3 length: 16 amino acids. CDR1 is LNHDA, CDR2 SQIVND, per germline (reference sequence).

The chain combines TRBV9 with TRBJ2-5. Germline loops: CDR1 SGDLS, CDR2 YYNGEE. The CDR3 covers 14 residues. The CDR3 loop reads CASSVAAIQETQYF. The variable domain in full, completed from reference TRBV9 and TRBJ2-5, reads DSGVTQTPKHLITATGQRVTLRCSPRSGDLSVYWYQQSLDQGLQFLIQYYNGEERAKGNILERFSAQQFPDLHSELNLSSLELGDSALYFCASSVAAIQETQYFGPGTRLLVL.

CDR3 sequence reads: CASLAEGQSGGELFF. The gene calls are TRBV6-1 and TRBJ2-2; TCRdb designates TRBD2, a call that cannot be tested without DNA. Germline V CDR1 and CDR2: MNHNS, SASEGT. The CDR3 length is 15 residues.

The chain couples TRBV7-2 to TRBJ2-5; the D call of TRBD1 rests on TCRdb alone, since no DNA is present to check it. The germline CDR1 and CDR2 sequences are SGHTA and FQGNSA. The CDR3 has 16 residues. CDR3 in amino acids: CASSLGYRGLEETQYF.

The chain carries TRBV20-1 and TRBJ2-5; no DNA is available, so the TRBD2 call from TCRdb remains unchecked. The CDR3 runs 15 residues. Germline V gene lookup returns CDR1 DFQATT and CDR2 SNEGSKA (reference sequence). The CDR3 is CSARDVPEGKETQYF.

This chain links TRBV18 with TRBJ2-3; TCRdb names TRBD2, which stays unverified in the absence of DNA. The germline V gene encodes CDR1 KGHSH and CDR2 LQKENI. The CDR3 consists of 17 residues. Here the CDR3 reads CASSPTRTSGNTDTQYF.

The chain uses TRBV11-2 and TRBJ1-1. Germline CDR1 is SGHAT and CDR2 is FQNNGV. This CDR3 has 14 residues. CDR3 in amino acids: CASSFPTADGEAFF. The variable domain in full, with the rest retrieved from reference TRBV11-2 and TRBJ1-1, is EAGVAQSPRYKIIEKRQSVAFWCNPISGHATLYWYQQILGQGPKLLIQFQNNGVVDDSQLPKDRFSAERLKGVDSTLKIQPAKLEDSAVYLCASSFPTADGEAFFGQGTRLTVV.

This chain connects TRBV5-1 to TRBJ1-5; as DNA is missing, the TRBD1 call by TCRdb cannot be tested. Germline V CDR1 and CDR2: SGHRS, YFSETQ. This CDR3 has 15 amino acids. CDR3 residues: CASSLDGRGDQPQHF. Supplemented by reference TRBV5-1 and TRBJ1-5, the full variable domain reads KAGVTQTPRYLIKTRGQQVTLSCSPISGHRSVSWYQQTPGQGLQFLFEYFSETQRNKGNFPGRFSGRQFSNSRSEMNVSTLELGDSALYLCASSLDGRGDQPQHFGDGTRLSIL.

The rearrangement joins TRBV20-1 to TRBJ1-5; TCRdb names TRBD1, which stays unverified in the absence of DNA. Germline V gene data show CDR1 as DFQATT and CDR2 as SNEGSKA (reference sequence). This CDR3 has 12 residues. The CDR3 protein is CSARQGGQPQHF.

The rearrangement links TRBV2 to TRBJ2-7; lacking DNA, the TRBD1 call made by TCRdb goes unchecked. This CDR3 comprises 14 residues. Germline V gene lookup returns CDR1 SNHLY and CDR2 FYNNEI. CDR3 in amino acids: CASWGQGPRDEQYF.

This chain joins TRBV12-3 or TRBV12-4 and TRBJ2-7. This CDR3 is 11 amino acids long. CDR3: CASRKLDEQYF.

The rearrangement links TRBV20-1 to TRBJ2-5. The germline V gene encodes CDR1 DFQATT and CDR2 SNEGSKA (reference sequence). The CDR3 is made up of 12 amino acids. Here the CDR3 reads CSAHGVGETQYF.

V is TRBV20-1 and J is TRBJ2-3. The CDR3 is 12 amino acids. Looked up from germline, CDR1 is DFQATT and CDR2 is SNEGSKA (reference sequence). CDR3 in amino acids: CSARAIADTQYF.

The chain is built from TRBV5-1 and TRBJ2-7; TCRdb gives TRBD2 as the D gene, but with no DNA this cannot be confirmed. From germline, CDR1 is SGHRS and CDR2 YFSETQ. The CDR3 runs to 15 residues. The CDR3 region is CASRELPGPVYEQYF.